This TCR beta chain was profiled in a study of T cell responses to AZD1222 COVID-19 vaccine. General study points: Sampling that yielded the repertoires occurred only after the peak T cell response. Seropositivity was recorded at baseline in only a handful of AZD1222 recipients. Most donors were white British and more were female, and clonal diversity was possibly underestimated.

This clone was counted a single time. The target antigen is unknown. The CDR3 spans 15 residues. With V trimmed by 7 bases and J by 0 bases, 8 bases remained unmatched. CDR1 and CDR2 from the germline V gene are LNHDA and SQIVND (reference sequence). Profiled with immunoSEQ multiplex PCR; TCRdb holds only in-frame clones, not every one. The repertoire has some 150,000 clones, around 90% of them found once; the top ten carry more than 3%. The rearrangement joins TRBV19 to TRBJ2-7; 8 nucleotides align to TRBD1. This TCR derives from an adult in good health. This specimen consisted of peripheral blood, obtained on day 0 of AZD1222 vaccination. As DNA, the CDR3 is TGTGCCAGTAAGATCCGGGACAGGCCCTCCTACGAGCAGTACTTC. It encodes CASKIRDRPSYEQYF.